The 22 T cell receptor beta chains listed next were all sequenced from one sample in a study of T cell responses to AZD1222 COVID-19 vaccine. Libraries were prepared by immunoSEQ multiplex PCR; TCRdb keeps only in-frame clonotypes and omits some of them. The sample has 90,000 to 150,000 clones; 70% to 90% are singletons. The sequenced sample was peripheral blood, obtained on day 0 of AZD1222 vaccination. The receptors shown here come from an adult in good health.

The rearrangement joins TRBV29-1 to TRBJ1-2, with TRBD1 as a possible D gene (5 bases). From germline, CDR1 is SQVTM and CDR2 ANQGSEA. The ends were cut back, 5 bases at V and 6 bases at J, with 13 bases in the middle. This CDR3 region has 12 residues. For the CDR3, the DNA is TGCAGCGTTCGGACAATATGGGATGGCTACACCTTC. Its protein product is CSVRTIWDGYTF.

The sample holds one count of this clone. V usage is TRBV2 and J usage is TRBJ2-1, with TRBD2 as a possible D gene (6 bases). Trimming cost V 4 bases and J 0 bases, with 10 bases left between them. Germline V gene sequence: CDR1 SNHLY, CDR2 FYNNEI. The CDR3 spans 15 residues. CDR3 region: CASSVRGNSYNEQFF. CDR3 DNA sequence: TGTGCCAGCAGTGTACGGGGGAACTCCTACAATGAGCAGTTCTTC.

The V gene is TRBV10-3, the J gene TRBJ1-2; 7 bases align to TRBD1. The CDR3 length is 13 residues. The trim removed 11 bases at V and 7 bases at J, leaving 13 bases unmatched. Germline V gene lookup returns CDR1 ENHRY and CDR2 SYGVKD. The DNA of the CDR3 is TGTGCCTCCCAGTCTGATCCAGGGGGTGGCTACACCTTC. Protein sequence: CASQSDPGGGYTF.

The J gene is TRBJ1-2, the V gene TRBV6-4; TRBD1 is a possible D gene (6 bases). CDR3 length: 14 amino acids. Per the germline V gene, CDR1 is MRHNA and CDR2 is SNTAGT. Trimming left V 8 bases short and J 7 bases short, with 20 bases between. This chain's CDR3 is CASRGPGEGVGYTF. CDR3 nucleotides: TGTGCCAGCCGGGGACCAGGGGAGGGTGTTGGCTACACCTTC.

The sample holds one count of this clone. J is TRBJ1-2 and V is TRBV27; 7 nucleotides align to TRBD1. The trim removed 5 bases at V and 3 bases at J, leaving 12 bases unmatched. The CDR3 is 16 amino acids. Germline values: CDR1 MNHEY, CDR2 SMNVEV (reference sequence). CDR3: CASSPERWDSHYGYTF. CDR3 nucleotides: TGTGCCAGCAGTCCGGAACGGTGGGACAGCCACTATGGCTACACCTTC.

The CDR3 here is CASSLAERAKGYTF. CDR3 bases: TGTGCCAGCAGCTTAGCGGAACGAGCCAAAGGCTACACCTTC. The chain uses TRBV7-2 and TRBJ1-2; no reliable D call. The V gene's germline CDR1 is SGHTA and CDR2 FQGNSA. V was shortened by 0 bases and J by 8 bases, with 13 bases between the two germline ends. The CDR3 extends over 14 amino acids. Full variable domain (outside the CDR3, taken from reference TRBV7-2 and TRBJ1-2): GAGVSQSPSNKVTEKGKDVELRCDPISGHTALYWYRQSLGQGLEFLIYFQGNSAPDKSGLPSDRFSAERTGGSVSTLTIQRTQQEDSAVYLCASSLAERAKGYTFGSGTRLTVV.

The CDR3 here is CASSYRAEQETQYF. The CDR3 DNA sequence: TGTGCCAGCAGTTATCGGGCAGAACAAGAGACCCAGTACTTC. V and J are TRBV6-5 and TRBJ2-5; D gene ambiguous. CDR3 length: 14 amino acids. Germline V gene sequence: CDR1 MNHEY, CDR2 SVGAGI. Trimming removed 3 bases from V and 2 bases from J, with 10 bases in between.

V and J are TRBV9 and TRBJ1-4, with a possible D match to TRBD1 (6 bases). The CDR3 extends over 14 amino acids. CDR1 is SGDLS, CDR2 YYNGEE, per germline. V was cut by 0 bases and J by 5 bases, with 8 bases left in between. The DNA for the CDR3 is TGTGCCAGCAGCGTAGGGACAGAGAATGAAAAACTGTTTTTT. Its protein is CASSVGTENEKLFF.

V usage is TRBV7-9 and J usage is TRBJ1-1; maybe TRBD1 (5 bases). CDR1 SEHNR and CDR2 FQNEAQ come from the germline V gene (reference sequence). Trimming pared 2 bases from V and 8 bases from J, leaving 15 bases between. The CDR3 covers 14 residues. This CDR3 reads CASSLMGGAREAFF. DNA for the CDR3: TGTGCCAGCAGCTTAATGGGAGGGGCTAGAGAAGCTTTCTTT.

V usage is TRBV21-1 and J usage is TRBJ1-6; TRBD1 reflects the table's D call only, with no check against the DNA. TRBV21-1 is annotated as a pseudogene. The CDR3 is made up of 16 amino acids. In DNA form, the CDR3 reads TGTGCCAGCAGCAGGACACCCGGCTCCTATAATTCACCCCTCCACTTT. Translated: CASSRTPGSYNSPLHF.

DNA for the CDR3: TGTGCCAGCAGTCCTACAGAGTATGGCTACACCTTC. Its translation is CASSPTEYGYTF. V gene TRBV12-3 or TRBV12-4 combines with J gene TRBJ1-2; no definite D call. V was cut by 5 bases and J by 5 bases, with 9 bases left in between. The CDR3 runs 12 residues.

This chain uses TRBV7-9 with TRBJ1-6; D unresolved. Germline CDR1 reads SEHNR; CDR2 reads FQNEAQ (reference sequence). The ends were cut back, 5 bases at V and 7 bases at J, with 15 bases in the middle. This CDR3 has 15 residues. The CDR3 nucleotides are TGTGCCAGCAGCCTCGACCTAGGAGGGAATTCACCCCTCCACTTT. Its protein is CASSLDLGGNSPLHF.

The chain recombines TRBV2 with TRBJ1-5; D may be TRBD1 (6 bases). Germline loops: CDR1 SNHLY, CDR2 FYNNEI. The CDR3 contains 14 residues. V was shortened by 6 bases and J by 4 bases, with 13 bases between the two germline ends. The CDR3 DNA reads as TGTGCCAGCAGACCCGGACAGCTGAATCAGCCCCAGCATTTT. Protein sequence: CASRPGQLNQPQHF.

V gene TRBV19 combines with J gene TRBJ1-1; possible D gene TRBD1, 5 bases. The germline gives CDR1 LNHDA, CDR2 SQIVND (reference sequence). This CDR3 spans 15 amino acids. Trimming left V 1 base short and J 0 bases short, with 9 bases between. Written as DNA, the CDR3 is TGTGCCAGTAGTATAGGAGCAGGGATGAACACTGAAGCTTTCTTT. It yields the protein CASSIGAGMNTEAFF. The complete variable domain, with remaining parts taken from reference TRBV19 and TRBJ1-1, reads DGGITQSPKYLFRKEGQNVTLSCEQNLNHDAMYWYRQDPGQGLRLIYYSQIVNDFQKGDIAEGYSVSREKKESFPLTVTSAQKNPTAFYLCASSIGAGMNTEAFFGQGTRLTVV.

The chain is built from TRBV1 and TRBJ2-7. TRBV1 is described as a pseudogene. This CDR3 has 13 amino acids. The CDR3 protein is CTSSQDKSREQYF. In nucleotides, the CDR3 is TGCACCAGCAGCCAAGACAAGTCCCGCGAGCAGTACTTC.

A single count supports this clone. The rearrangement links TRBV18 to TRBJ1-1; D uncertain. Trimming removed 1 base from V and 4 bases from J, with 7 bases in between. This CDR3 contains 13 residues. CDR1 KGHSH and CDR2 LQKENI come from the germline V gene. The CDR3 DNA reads TGTGCCAGCTCACCACGGCAAATCACTGAAGCTTTCTTT. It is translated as CASSPRQITEAFF.

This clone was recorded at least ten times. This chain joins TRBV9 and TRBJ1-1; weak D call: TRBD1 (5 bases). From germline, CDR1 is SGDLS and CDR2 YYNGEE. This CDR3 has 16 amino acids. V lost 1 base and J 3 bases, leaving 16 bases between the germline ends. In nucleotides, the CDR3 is TGTGCCAGCAGCGTAAGGGACGGCGGTTGGGACACTGAAGCTTTCTTT. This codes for CASSVRDGGWDTEAFF.

CDR3 sequence (DNA): TGCGCCAGCAGTCAATGTTCGGGGTACACCGGGGAGCTGTTTTTT. Residues: CASSQCSGYTGELFF. The chain has TRBV23-1 and TRBJ2-2, with D tentatively TRBD2 (5 bases). TRBV23-1 is annotated as an ORF whose role is uncertain. CDR3 length: 15 amino acids. The germline V and J ends were trimmed by 1 base and 3 bases, with 9 bases remaining between them.

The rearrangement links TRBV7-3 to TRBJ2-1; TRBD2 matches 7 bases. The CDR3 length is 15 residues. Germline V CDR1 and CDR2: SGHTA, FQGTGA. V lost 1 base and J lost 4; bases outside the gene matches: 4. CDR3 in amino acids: CASSLNGGRYNEQFF. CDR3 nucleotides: TGTGCCAGCAGCTTAAACGGGGGGAGGTACAATGAGCAGTTCTTC.

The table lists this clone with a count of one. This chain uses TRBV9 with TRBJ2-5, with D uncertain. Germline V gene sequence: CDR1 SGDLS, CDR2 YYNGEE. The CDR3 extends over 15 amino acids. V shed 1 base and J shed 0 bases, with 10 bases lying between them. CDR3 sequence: CASSVSLGNQETQYF. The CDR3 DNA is TGTGCCAGCAGCGTATCGCTGGGGAACCAAGAGACCCAGTACTTC. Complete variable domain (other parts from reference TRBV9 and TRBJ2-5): DSGVTQTPKHLITATGQRVTLRCSPRSGDLSVYWYQQSLDQGLQFLIQYYNGEERAKGNILERFSAQQFPDLHSELNLSSLELGDSALYFCASSVSLGNQETQYFGPGTRLLVL.

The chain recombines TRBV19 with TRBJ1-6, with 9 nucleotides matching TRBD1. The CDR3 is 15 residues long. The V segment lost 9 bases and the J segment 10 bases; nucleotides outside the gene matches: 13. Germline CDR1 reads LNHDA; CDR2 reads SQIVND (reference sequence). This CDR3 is CASHLTGTGSSPLHF. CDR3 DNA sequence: TGTGCCAGCCATTTAACCGGGACAGGGAGCTCACCCCTCCACTTT.

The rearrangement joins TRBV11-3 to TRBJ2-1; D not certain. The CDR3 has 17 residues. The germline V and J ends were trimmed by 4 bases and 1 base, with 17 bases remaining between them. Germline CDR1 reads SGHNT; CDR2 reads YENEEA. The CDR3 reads CASSYGESHDSYNEQFF. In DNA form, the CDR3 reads TGTGCCAGCAGCTATGGAGAGAGCCACGATTCCTACAATGAGCAGTTCTTC.